A single sample is the source of the 14 T cell receptor beta chains below, sequenced in a study of blood T cell repertoires in COVID-19. Produced via immunoSEQ multiplex PCR; TCRdb's table is partial and in-frame only. The table records a few hundred thousand clones, roughly 85% of them present only once. The sequenced material came from peripheral blood. The source of these receptors is a woman aged 18-29 years with acute or convalescent COVID-19.

V is TRBV6-5 and J is TRBJ1-1; 8 positions match TRBD1. This CDR3 spans 14 amino acids. The V gene end was trimmed by 5 bases and the J gene end by 11 bases; junction bases not matched to a gene: 13. Germline V gene sequence: CDR1 MNHEY, CDR2 SVGAGI. CDR3 nucleotide sequence: TGTGCCAGCAGTAGGGAAGGACAGGGACGTATCGCTTTCTTT. Translated, it gives CASSREGQGRIAFF.

This clone showed up just a few times. This sequence joins TRBV5-1 and TRBJ1-2; D is possibly TRBD1 (6 bases). The CDR3 loop spans 14 amino acids. V lost 1 base and J 6 bases, leaving 13 bases between the germline ends. Germline V CDR1 and CDR2: SGHRS, YFSETQ. The CDR3 loop is CASSLSLAGDGYTF. The DNA of the CDR3 is TGCGCCAGCAGCTTGAGTCTCGCAGGGGATGGCTACACCTTC.

The chain carries TRBV7-9 and TRBJ1-3; unclear D gene. The CDR3 runs to 17 residues. Trimming took off 4 bases at V and 0 bases at J, with 16 bases between the two ends. Germline values: CDR1 SEHNR, CDR2 FQNEAQ (reference sequence). The CDR3: CASSSTTTGFSGNTIYF. The CDR3 DNA reads as TGTGCCAGCAGCTCAACTACAACCGGGTTCTCTGGAAACACCATATATTTT.

The sample holds one count of this clone. The chain is built from TRBV5-4 and TRBJ2-5, with D perhaps matching TRBD2 (6 bases). Trimming took off 4 bases at V and 4 bases at J, with 11 bases between the two ends. This CDR3 is 13 amino acids long. Germline CDR1 and CDR2: SGHNT and YYREEE (reference sequence). For the CDR3, the DNA is TGTGCCAGCAGCCACAGTAGCGGAGAGACCCAGTACTTC. Translating gives CASSHSSGETQYF.

This sequence joins TRBV5-1 and TRBJ2-7; 10 bases match TRBD1. V dropped 4 bases and J dropped 6; count of bases not matched to a gene: 10. The CDR3 is made up of 15 amino acids. Germline CDR1 SGHRS, CDR2 YFSETQ. The CDR3: CASSPVWDRGFEQYF. The CDR3 DNA reads as TGCGCCAGCAGCCCGGTTTGGGACAGGGGCTTCGAGCAGTACTTC.

The CDR3 here is CASEGQPDTIYF. CDR3 in DNA: TGTGCCAGCGAAGGACAGCCTGACACCATATATTTT. The rearrangement joins TRBV2 to TRBJ1-3, with D maybe TRBD1 (6 bases). In germline, CDR1 is SNHLY, CDR2 FYNNEI. Trimming removed 8 bases at V and 8 bases at J, with 13 bases between. The CDR3 is 12 amino acids.

This sequence joins TRBV7-2 and TRBJ2-1, with a possible D match to TRBD1 (6 bases). The CDR3 is made up of 16 amino acids. The V end was cut by 2 bases, the J end by 0 bases, with 11 bases between. From germline, CDR1 is SGHTA and CDR2 FQGNSA. As DNA, the CDR3 is TGTGCCAGCAGCTTAAGACAGGAGCTCTCCTACAATGAGCAGTTCTTC. Its translation is CASSLRQELSYNEQFF.

This chain uses TRBV24-1 with TRBJ2-3; TRBD1 matches 9 bases. V trimming: 10 bases; J trimming: 0 bases; junction bases outside the gene matches: 7. The CDR3 consists of 15 residues. CDR1 is KGHDR, CDR2 SFDVKD, per germline. The chain's CDR3 is CATRWTGDSTDTQYF. The CDR3 nucleotides read TGTGCCACTCGATGGACAGGGGACAGCACAGATACGCAGTATTTT.

The rearrangement joins TRBV29-1 to TRBJ2-7, with D tentatively TRBD1 (5 bases). The germline V gene has CDR1 SQVTM and CDR2 ANQGSEA. The CDR3 has 11 amino acids. V was clipped by 1 base and J by 5 bases, with 6 bases between them. For the CDR3, the DNA is TGCAGCGTTGAAGGGGGCAACGAGCAGTACTTC. It yields the protein CSVEGGNEQYF.

This clone was recorded once. The rearrangement uses TRBV5-5 and TRBJ1-1; unclear D gene. The CDR3 consists of 14 residues. Germline V gives CDR1 SGHKS, CDR2 YYEKEE (reference sequence). V was cut by 1 base and J by 5 bases, with 12 bases left in between. CDR3 DNA sequence: TGTGCCAGCAGCTTGTTGTCGAGGCCAACTGAAGCTTTCTTT. It yields the protein CASSLLSRPTEAFF.

The V call is TRBV18, the J call TRBJ2-7; TRBD2 matches 7 bases. The CDR3 contains 14 residues. From germline, CDR1 is KGHSH and CDR2 LQKENI. V lost 6 bases and J lost 4; bases outside the gene matches: 9. DNA of the CDR3: TGTGCCAGCTCCTCAAGCGGGATCCCTTACGAGCAGTACTTC. It encodes CASSSSGIPYEQYF. Using reference TRBV18 and TRBJ2-7 for the parts outside the CDR3, the full variable domain is NAGVMQNPRHLVRRRGQEARLRCSPMKGHSHVYWYRQLPEEGLKFMVYLQKENIIDESGMPKERFSAEFPKEGPSILRIQQVVRGDSAAYFCASSSSGIPYEQYFGPGTRLTVT.

V usage is TRBV7-3 and J usage is TRBJ2-3; no reliable D call. Per germline, CDR1 SGHTA and CDR2 FQGTGA. The germline V and J ends were trimmed by 1 base and 0 bases, with 8 bases remaining between them. The CDR3 covers 15 residues. The DNA of the CDR3 is TGTGCCAGCAGCTTAAACTACGCTAGCACAGATACGCAGTATTTT. Translated: CASSLNYASTDTQYF. The full variable domain, completed using reference TRBV7-3 and TRBJ2-3, is GAGVSQTPSNKVTEKGKYVELRCDPISGHTALYWYRQSLGQGPEFLIYFQGTGAADDSGLPNDRFFAVRPEGSVSTLKIQRTERGDSAVYLCASSLNYASTDTQYFGPGTRLTVL.

V gene TRBV7-9 combines with J gene TRBJ2-4; weak D call: TRBD2 (5 bases). Deletions cut 0 bases from V and 1 base from J, with 10 bases between. There are 16 residues in the CDR3. CDR1 is SEHNR, CDR2 FQNEAQ, per germline (reference sequence). The CDR3 coding sequence is TGTGCCAGCAGCTTAGCCCCCACGGGGGCCAAAAACATTCAGTACTTC. This gives the protein CASSLAPTGAKNIQYF.

This rearrangement joins TRBV5-1 to TRBJ1-1; TRBD1 agrees at 7 bases. With 4 bases clipped from V and 1 base from J, the junction kept 4 bases outside the gene matches. The germline V gene has CDR1 SGHRS and CDR2 YFSETQ. CDR3 length equals 14 residues. The chain's CDR3 is CASSQGDRNTEAFF. CDR3 coding DNA: TGCGCCAGCAGCCAGGGGGACAGGAACACTGAAGCTTTCTTT.